One sample yielded the 25 T cell receptor beta chains listed below, sequenced in a study of blood T cell repertoires in COVID-19. Assay: immunoSEQ multiplex PCR; the TCRdb copy retains only in-frame clones and omits some. The data show under 85,000 clones, with 65% to 80% seen just once and around 27% held by the top ten. Specimen: peripheral blood. These receptors originate from an elderly woman with active or convalescent COVID-19.

The chain uses TRBV3-1 (or the pseudogene TRBV3-2) and TRBJ1-1, with TRBD1 as a possible D gene (5 bases). Trimming removed 0 bases from V and 6 bases from J, with 8 bases in between. Germline CDR1 is LGHDT and CDR2 is YNNKEL (reference sequence). CDR3 length: 13 residues. The DNA of the CDR3 is TGTGCCAGCAGCCAAGATGGGGCCGCTGAAGCTTTCTTT. Amino acids: CASSQDGAAEAFF.

The CDR3, as DNA: TGTGCCAGCAGTTACACACAGGGGAATGAGCAGTTCTTC. Its protein is CASSYTQGNEQFF. The chain has TRBV6-2 or TRBV6-3 and TRBJ2-1, with 7 bases matching TRBD1. CDR1 and CDR2 (germline): MNHEY, SVGEGT. V dropped 2 bases and J dropped 7; count of bases not matched to a gene: 2. This CDR3 has 13 residues.

This clone was counted once. The chain couples TRBV4-3 to TRBJ1-4, with 7 bases lining up with TRBD1. With V trimmed by 2 bases and J by 1 base, 7 bases remained unmatched. The CDR3 is 17 amino acids. Per germline, CDR1 LGHNA and CDR2 YSLEER. CDR3: CASSQRQGIVTNEKLFF. The CDR3 DNA is TGCGCCAGCAGCCAACGACAGGGAATCGTAACTAATGAAAAACTGTTTTTT.

This clone has more than one count but fewer than ten. This chain links TRBV25-1 with TRBJ1-4; TRBD1 aligns across 7 bases. This CDR3 is 14 amino acids long. Germline trimming cut 7 bases from V and 7 bases from J; bases unmatched to any gene: 9. Germline lookup yields CDR1 MGHDK and CDR2 SYGVNS. The CDR3 is CASTPGQRVEKLFF. CDR3 DNA: TGTGCCAGCACCCCGGGACAGAGAGTTGAAAAACTGTTTTTT.

The chain joins TRBV28 to TRBJ2-1; 7 nucleotides line up with TRBD2. Germline CDR1 MDHEN, CDR2 SYDVKM. The CDR3 covers 15 residues. The trim removed 4 bases at V and 8 bases at J, leaving 11 bases unmatched. The CDR3 is CASSSPSTGRDEQFF. The DNA for the CDR3 is TGTGCCAGCAGTTCCCCCTCAACGGGGAGGGATGAGCAGTTCTTC.

The chain couples TRBV11-2 to TRBJ2-7; a possible D gene is TRBD2 (5 bases). The CDR3 runs to 13 residues. Germline V gene data show CDR1 as SGHAT and CDR2 as FQNNGV. V was pared by 3 bases and J by 2 bases, with 8 bases between. CDR3 bases: TGTGCCAGCAGCTTCGGAGGACCCTACGAGCAGTACTTC. It translates to CASSFGGPYEQYF.

The chain has TRBV30 and TRBJ2-3; TRBD1 matches 7 bases. J gave up 2 bases and V 5 bases, and 7 bases lay outside the gene matches. The germline V gene has CDR1 GTSNPN and CDR2 SVGIG (reference sequence). This CDR3 spans 14 amino acids. For the CDR3, the DNA is TGTGCCTGGCAGGGACAGAGCTCCACAGATACGCAGTATTTT. It translates to CAWQGQSSTDTQYF.

The chain links TRBV7-9 to TRBJ1-4, with TRBD1 identical over 10 bases. V dropped 5 bases and J dropped 7; count of bases not matched to a gene: 4. The CDR3 spans 14 residues. Germline lookup yields CDR1 SEHNR and CDR2 FQNEAQ (reference sequence). The CDR3 loop is CASSKGDRGEKLFF. CDR3 DNA sequence: TGTGCCAGCAGCAAAGGGGACAGGGGTGAAAAACTGTTTTTT.

The gene calls are TRBV7-6 and TRBJ2-2, with unresolved D. The V and J ends lost 1 base and 1 base respectively, with 10 bases between them. The CDR3 runs to 16 residues. Looked up from germline, CDR1 is SGHVS and CDR2 is FNYEAQ. Written as DNA, the CDR3 is TGTGCCAGCAGCTTAGGTTGGCAGATGAACACCGGGGAGCTGTTTTTT. It encodes CASSLGWQMNTGELFF.

V and J are TRBV24-1 and TRBJ2-1, with 10 bases aligning to TRBD2. Trimming removed 8 bases from V and 6 bases from J; junction bases left unmatched: 9. The CDR3 consists of 15 residues. From germline, CDR1 is KGHDR and CDR2 SFDVKD. As DNA, the CDR3 is TGTGCCACCATTCCAGCGGGGGGGCGTGGCAATGAGCAGTTCTTC. Translated, it gives CATIPAGGRGNEQFF.

The rearrangement links TRBV7-2 to TRBJ2-7; the match to TRBD2 covers 9 bases. Germline CDR1 is SGHTA and CDR2 is FQGNSA. CDR3 length equals 14 residues. V gave up 5 bases and J gave up 9 bases; unmatched junction bases: 11. The CDR3 region is CASSSSGGVRGQYF. CDR3 nucleotide sequence: TGTGCCAGCAGCAGTAGCGGGGGCGTTCGTGGGCAGTACTTC.

The J gene is TRBJ2-2, the V gene TRBV6-4, with TRBD1 matching 9 bases. This CDR3 is 15 amino acids long. Germline assignment: CDR1 MRHNA and CDR2 SNTAGT. J was trimmed by 5 bases and V by 5 bases; bases with no gene match: 6. CDR3 nucleotides: TGTGCCAGCAGTTCACAGGGGGCTGAGACCGGGGAGCTGTTTTTT. Amino acid sequence: CASSSQGAETGELFF.

This clone was picked up one time. The V and J genes are TRBV2 and TRBJ2-2, with a tentative D call TRBD2 (6 bases). Deletions cut 2 bases from V and 5 bases from J, with 15 bases between. The CDR3 length is 16 residues. Germline V gives CDR1 SNHLY, CDR2 FYNNEI. The CDR3 DNA sequence: TGTGCCAGCAGTGAAAACGGGGGAGGTGGAACCGGGGAGCTGTTTTTT. Protein product: CASSENGGGGTGELFF.

This clone appeared many times. CDR3 amino acids: CASSPRTGASPLHF. The CDR3, as DNA: TGTGCCAGTAGTCCCCGGACAGGGGCTTCACCCCTCCACTTT. The J gene is TRBJ1-6, the V gene TRBV19, with 9 bases that match TRBD1. The V segment lost 5 bases and the J segment 9 bases; nucleotides outside the gene matches: 5. There are 14 residues in the CDR3. Per germline, CDR1 LNHDA and CDR2 SQIVND (reference sequence).

The chain has TRBV3-1 (or the pseudogene TRBV3-2) and TRBJ1-4; TRBD1 matches 9 bases. The junction had 6 bases not matched to a gene; V was cut back by 6 bases and J by 7 bases. Germline V CDR1 and CDR2: LGHDT, YNNKEL (reference sequence). The CDR3 loop spans 14 amino acids. The CDR3 coding sequence is TGTGCCAGCAGTGACAGGGGGGGGAGTGAAAAACTGTTTTTT. Translating gives CASSDRGGSEKLFF.

V gene TRBV27 combines with J gene TRBJ2-7, with D unresolved. V gave up 5 bases and J gave up 7 bases, with 15 bases separating them. Germline V gives CDR1 MNHEY, CDR2 SMNVEV (reference sequence). The CDR3 extends over 13 amino acids. CDR3 in amino acids: CASSPTRLWEQYF. For the CDR3, the DNA is TGTGCCAGCAGTCCCACGAGACTTTGGGAGCAGTACTTC.

This clone has just one count. This chain connects TRBV15 to TRBJ2-1; 9 positions match TRBD1. CDR3 size: 15 residues. Germline V lookup: CDR1 LNHNV, CDR2 YYDKDF (reference sequence). The trim removed 0 bases at V and 7 bases at J, leaving 4 bases unmatched. The CDR3 here is CATSRDLDRGNEQFF. CDR3 bases: TGTGCCACCAGCAGAGATCTAGACAGGGGGAATGAGCAGTTCTTC.

The chain joins TRBV10-3 to TRBJ1-2, with 9 bases identical to TRBD1. CDR3 size: 14 residues. Germline CDR1 and CDR2: ENHRY and SYGVKD. V lost 4 bases and J lost 10; bases outside the gene matches: 10. CDR3 coding DNA: TGTGCCATCAGTGTCCTGGGACAGGGCGATGACTACACCTTC. Translated, it gives CAISVLGQGDDYTF.

The CDR3: CASSSLQGRHTEAFF. CDR3 coding DNA: TGTGCCAGCAGTTCATTACAGGGGCGTCACACTGAAGCTTTCTTT. This sequence joins TRBV6-5 and TRBJ1-1; TRBD1 aligns across 7 bases. This CDR3 comprises 15 residues. V lost 4 bases, J lost 3 bases, and 8 bases stayed unmatched. From germline, CDR1 is MNHEY and CDR2 SVGAGI.

This clone was counted between two and nine times. Within the sample, other DNA sequences also encode this same CDR3. The rearrangement uses TRBV3-1 (or the pseudogene TRBV3-2) and TRBJ2-3; D may be TRBD1 (5 bases). Germline V gene data show CDR1 as LGHDT and CDR2 as YNNKEL (reference sequence). V lost 4 bases, J lost 4 bases, and 9 bases lay in between. The CDR3 contains 13 residues. The CDR3 loop is CASSPEGADTQYF. The CDR3 DNA reads TGTGCCAGCAGCCCGGAAGGGGCAGATACGCAGTATTTT.

Written as DNA, the CDR3 is TGTGCCAGTATGGGAGGGACCCGCTCCTATAATTCACCCCTCCACTTT. This gives the protein CASMGGTRSYNSPLHF. This chain joins TRBV7-9 and TRBJ1-6; maybe TRBD1 (5 bases). Looked up from germline, CDR1 is SEHNR and CDR2 is FQNEAQ (reference sequence). This CDR3 region has 16 residues. V lost 9 bases and J lost 0, with 15 bases in between.

The chain's CDR3 is CASSLLRPGSYEQYF. For the CDR3, the DNA is TGTGCCAGCAGCTTACTACGCCCGGGGTCCTACGAGCAGTACTTC. The chain uses TRBV7-2 and TRBJ2-7; perhaps TRBD2 as D (5 bases). V shed 2 bases and J shed 1 base, with 12 bases lying between them. The CDR3 sequence is 15 residues long. Per the germline V gene, CDR1 is SGHTA and CDR2 is FQGNSA.

The rearrangement joins TRBV27 to TRBJ1-6; tentative D call: TRBD1 (5 bases). The CDR3 is 15 residues long. CDR1 and CDR2 (germline): MNHEY, SMNVEV (reference sequence). V was cut by 2 bases and J by 3 bases, with 8 bases left in between. The DNA of the CDR3 is TGTGCCAGCAGTTTACGGGGGTTCTATAATTCACCCCTCCACTTT. Translating gives CASSLRGFYNSPLHF.

The chain recombines TRBV2 with TRBJ2-2, with D perhaps matching TRBD1 (5 bases). The V and J ends lost 6 bases and 0 bases respectively, with 11 bases between them. Germline CDR1 reads SNHLY; CDR2 reads FYNNEI. This CDR3 has 15 amino acids. For the CDR3, the DNA is TGTGCCAGCAGCGTAGACAGAACGAACACCGGGGAGCTGTTTTTT. Translating gives CASSVDRTNTGELFF. The full variable domain, completed using reference TRBV2 and TRBJ2-2, is EPEVTQTPSHQVTQMGQEVILRCVPISNHLYFYWYRQILGQKVEFLVSFYNNEISEKSEIFDDQFSVERPDGSNFTLKIRSTKLEDSAMYFCASSVDRTNTGELFFGEGSRLTVL.

The J gene is TRBJ1-2, the V gene TRBV29-1; D might be TRBD1 (5 bases). The V gene lost 8 bases and the J gene lost 8 bases, with 15 bases spanning the gap. Per the germline V gene, CDR1 is SQVTM and CDR2 is ANQGSEA. The CDR3 spans 11 residues. The chain's CDR3 is CSFSQGGGYTF. CDR3 nucleotide sequence: TGCAGCTTCTCTCAGGGCGGCGGCTACACCTTC.